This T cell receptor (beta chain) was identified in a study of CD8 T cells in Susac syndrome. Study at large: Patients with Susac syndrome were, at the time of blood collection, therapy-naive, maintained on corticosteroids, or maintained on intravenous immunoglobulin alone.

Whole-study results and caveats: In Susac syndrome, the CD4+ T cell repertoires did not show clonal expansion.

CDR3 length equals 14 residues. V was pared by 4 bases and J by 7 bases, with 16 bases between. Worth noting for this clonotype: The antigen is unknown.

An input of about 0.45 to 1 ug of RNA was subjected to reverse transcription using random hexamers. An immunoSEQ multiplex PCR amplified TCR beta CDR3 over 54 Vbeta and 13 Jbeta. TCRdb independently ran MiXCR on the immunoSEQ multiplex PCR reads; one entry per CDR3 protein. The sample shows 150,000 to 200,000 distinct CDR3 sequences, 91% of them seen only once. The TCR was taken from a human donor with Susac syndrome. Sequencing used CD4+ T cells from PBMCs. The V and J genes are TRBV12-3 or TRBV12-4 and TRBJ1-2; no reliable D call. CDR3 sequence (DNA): TGTGCCAGCAGTTCGTATGTGGGCGGTACTGGCTACACCTTC. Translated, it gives CASSSYVGGTGYTF.